This TCR beta chain appears in the sequencing data of a study of STAT5B mutations in CD4+ large granular lymphocyte leukemia. Profiled with immunoSEQ multiplex PCR; TCRdb holds only in-frame clones, not every one. The table records under 35,000 clones, around two thirds of them present only once. The CDR3 is made up of 12 amino acids. The germline gives CDR1 MNHNS, CDR2 SASEGT. Trimming took 6 bases from V and 0 from J, leaving 6 bases between them. V usage is TRBV6-1 and J usage is TRBJ2-7; D is uncertain. Sequencing was done on a sample of CD4+ T cells from blood buffy coats. The source of this sequence is a human donor in good health. CDR3 sequence: CASSLFSYEQYF. DNA of the CDR3: TGTGCCAGCAGCCTATTCTCCTACGAGCAGTACTTC.